These 10 T cell receptor beta chains share one sample of origin, sequenced in a study of memory B cells and T cells in multiple sclerosis. Repertoires were generated with immunoSEQ multiplex PCR, while TCRdb's copy carries only in-frame clones and drops some. In the table there are about 15,000 clones, around 63% of which are singletons. The sequencing sample was made of memory (CD45RO+) CD4+ T cells from blood. The receptors were sampled from a human donor with multiple sclerosis.

This clone was detected once. This sequence joins TRBV5-1 and TRBJ1-6, with D uncertain. The CDR3 length is 16 residues. The germline V gene encodes CDR1 SGHRS and CDR2 YFSETQ. Trimming took 0 bases from V and 1 from J, leaving 8 bases between them. Here the CDR3 reads CASSLDSGSYNSPLHF. The DNA of the CDR3 is TGCGCCAGCAGCTTGGATAGCGGATCCTATAATTCACCCCTCCACTTT.

The CDR3 region has the DNA TGCGCCAGCAGCTTGGGACAGGCGGCTCACGAGCAGTACTTC. Residues: CASSLGQAAHEQYF. The genes are TRBV5-1 and TRBJ2-7; D is possibly TRBD1 (6 bases). The CDR3 covers 14 residues. Germline loops: CDR1 SGHRS, CDR2 YFSETQ. V lost 0 bases to trimming and J lost 5 bases, with 12 bases between them. The full variable domain, in which reference TRBV5-1 and TRBJ2-7 provide the parts outside the CDR3, is KAGVTQTPRYLIKTRGQQVTLSCSPISGHRSVSWYQQTPGQGLQFLFEYFSETQRNKGNFPGRFSGRQFSNSRSEMNVSTLELGDSALYLCASSLGQAAHEQYFGPGTRLTVT.

This clone was recorded a few times. The rearrangement joins TRBV2 to TRBJ2-7; D may be TRBD1 (6 bases). The CDR3 loop spans 15 amino acids. Looked up from germline, CDR1 is SNHLY and CDR2 is FYNNEI. V was pared by 3 bases and J by 2 bases, with 14 bases between. Here the CDR3 reads CASSDTGTRTYEQYF. CDR3 bases: TGTGCCAGCAGTGATACCGGGACACGGACCTACGAGCAGTACTTC.

The chain is built from TRBV7-3 and TRBJ2-1; D possibly corresponds to TRBD2 (5 bases). Germline CDR1 SGHTA, CDR2 FQGTGA. The CDR3 has 12 residues. The germline V and J ends were trimmed by 5 bases and 6 bases, with 8 bases remaining between them. Here the CDR3 reads CASSREGNEQFF. CDR3 DNA sequence: TGTGCCAGCAGCCGAGAGGGCAATGAGCAGTTCTTC. The entire variable domain, with the rest obtained from reference TRBV7-3 and TRBJ2-1, is as follows: GAGVSQTPSNKVTEKGKYVELRCDPISGHTALYWYRQSLGQGPEFLIYFQGTGAADDSGLPNDRFFAVRPEGSVSTLKIQRTERGDSAVYLCASSREGNEQFFGPGTRLTVL.

The J gene is TRBJ2-5, the V gene TRBV30, with 10 bases fitting TRBD2. The CDR3 consists of 14 residues. V trimming: 2 bases; J trimming: 5 bases; junction bases outside the gene matches: 5. Germline assignment: CDR1 GTSNPN and CDR2 SVGIG (reference sequence). Here the CDR3 DNA reads TGTGCCTGGAGTCCGCTAGCGGGAGAGGAGACCCAGTACTTC. Amino acids: CAWSPLAGEETQYF.

The J gene is TRBJ1-1, the V gene TRBV30, with 7 positions matching TRBD1. V trimming: 3 bases; J trimming: 4 bases; junction bases outside the gene matches: 20. Germline V gene sequence: CDR1 GTSNPN, CDR2 SVGIG (reference sequence). CDR3 length equals 18 residues. CDR3 amino acids: CAWSHCTLAGGFCTEAFF. For the CDR3, the DNA is TGTGCCTGGAGCCACTGTACATTGGCAGGGGGTTTTTGCACTGAAGCTTTCTTT.

This clone came up once. The V and J genes are TRBV4-2 and TRBJ1-2, with TRBD1 identical over 7 bases. Trimming took 0 bases from V and 9 from J; bases not matched to a gene: 7. The CDR3 totals 14 residues. CDR1 LGHNA and CDR2 YNFKEQ come from the germline V gene. The CDR3 coding sequence is TGTGCCAGCAGCCAAGATCCCACAGGGGAGCGCTACACCTTC. Translating it yields CASSQDPTGERYTF.

The rearrangement links TRBV7-2 to TRBJ2-5; tentatively, D is TRBD2 (6 bases). V lost 1 base and J lost 5, with 8 bases in between. The CDR3 contains 13 residues. In germline, CDR1 is SGHTA, CDR2 FQGNSA. CDR3 bases: TGTGCCAGCAGCTTAGGGGGGAGGGAGACCCAGTACTTC. This gives the protein CASSLGGRETQYF.

This clone was detected only once. The V gene is TRBV4-2, the J gene TRBJ1-3; maybe TRBD1 (6 bases). The CDR3 sequence is 16 residues long. V lost 0 bases and J 2 bases, leaving 11 bases between the germline ends. Germline CDR1 is LGHNA and CDR2 is YNFKEQ. The CDR3: CASSQEAGGPGNTIYF. In nucleotides, the CDR3 is TGTGCCAGCAGCCAAGAGGCTGGGGGCCCTGGAAACACCATATATTTT.

This clone was seen a single time. The genes are TRBV5-1 and TRBJ1-2; possible D gene TRBD1, 5 bases. Between the trimmed V and J ends, which lost 0 bases and 8 bases, there was a span of 11 bases. The germline V gene has CDR1 SGHRS and CDR2 YFSETQ. This CDR3 is built from 13 residues. CDR3 DNA sequence: TGCGCCAGCAGCTTGGGAGGGAGGGACGGCTACACCTTC. This sequence encodes CASSLGGRDGYTF.